This TCR beta chain was observed in a study of blood T cell repertoires in COVID-19. Overall study: Acute and convalescent COVID-19 samples came from the United States, Italy and Spain. In each case, the material was cDNA or gDNA derived from T cells, B-cell-depleted T cells, or PBMCs.

Source study methods: Amplification of reference gene primers provided the estimated nucleated cell counts. Using immunoSEQ multiplex PCR, the repertoire was profiled, and TCRdb retains in-frame clones only, with some absent. V, J and clone size reflect that table, while D and trimming were determined from the DNA. The sample lists 110,000 to 150,000 clones, around 77% occurring once. Trimming stripped 3 bases from V and 8 bases from J, with 5 bases between. The CDR3 is made up of 11 amino acids. Sequencing was carried out using peripheral blood. The rearrangement joins TRBV12-3 or TRBV12-4 to TRBJ2-1, with D maybe TRBD2 (5 bases). The TCR comes from a man aged 50 to 59 with active or convalescent COVID-19. Here the CDR3 DNA reads TGTGCCAGCAGTTTGGGAGATGAGCAGTTCTTC. Translating it yields CASSLGDEQFF.